The T cell receptor beta chain described here comes from a study of patients and donors after allogeneic stem cell transplantation. This clonotype was detected only a few times. TCRdb independently ran MiXCR on the RT-PCR reads; one entry per CDR3 protein. The data show hundreds of thousands of distinct CDR3 sequences, 16% seen once. The material sequenced was blood, either unsorted or a sorted T cell fraction (not recorded which). This receptor was taken from a human donor who was either an allogeneic HSCT recipient or a stem cell or donor lymphocyte infusion donor (not recorded which). It is not recorded whose cells these are; they may come from a transplant donor.

CDR3 nucleotides: TGTGCCAGCAGTTTGCCGGGACAGGGGAGCAAGTATGGCTACACCTTC. Encoded protein: CASSLPGQGSKYGYTF. The V gene is TRBV12-3 or TRBV12-4, the J gene TRBJ1-2; TRBD1 matches 10 bases. Trimming cost V 3 bases and J 5 bases; bases outside gene matches: 9. CDR3 size: 16 residues.